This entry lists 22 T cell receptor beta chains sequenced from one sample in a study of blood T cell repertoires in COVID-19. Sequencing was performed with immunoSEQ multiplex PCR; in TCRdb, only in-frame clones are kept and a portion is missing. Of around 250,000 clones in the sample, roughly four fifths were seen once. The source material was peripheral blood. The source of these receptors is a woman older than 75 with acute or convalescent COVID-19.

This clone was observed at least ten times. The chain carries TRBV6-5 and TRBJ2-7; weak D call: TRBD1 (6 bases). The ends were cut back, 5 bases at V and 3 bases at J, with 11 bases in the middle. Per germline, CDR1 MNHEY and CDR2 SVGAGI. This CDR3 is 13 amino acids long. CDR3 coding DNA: TGTGCCAGCAGTCACAGGGAAGGCTACGAGCAGTACTTC. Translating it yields CASSHREGYEQYF.

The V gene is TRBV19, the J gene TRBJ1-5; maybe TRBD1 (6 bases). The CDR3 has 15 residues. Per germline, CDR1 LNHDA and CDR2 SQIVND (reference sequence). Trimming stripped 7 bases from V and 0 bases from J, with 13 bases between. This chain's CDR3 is CASTPGADSNQPQHF. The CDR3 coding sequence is TGTGCCAGTACCCCAGGGGCGGATAGCAATCAGCCCCAGCATTTT.

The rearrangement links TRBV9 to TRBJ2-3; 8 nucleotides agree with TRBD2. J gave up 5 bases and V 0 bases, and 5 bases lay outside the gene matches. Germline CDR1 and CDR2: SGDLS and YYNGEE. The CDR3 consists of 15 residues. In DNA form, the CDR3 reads TGTGCCAGCAGCGTAGCGGGAGGGCAAAAAGATACGCAGTATTTT. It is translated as CASSVAGGQKDTQYF.

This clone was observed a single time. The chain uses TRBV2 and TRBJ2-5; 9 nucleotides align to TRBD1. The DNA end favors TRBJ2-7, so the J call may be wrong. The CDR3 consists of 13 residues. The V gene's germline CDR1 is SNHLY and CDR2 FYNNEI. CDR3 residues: CAGQRTGAYEQYF. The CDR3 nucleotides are TGTGCCGGCCAGAGGACAGGGGCCTACGAGCAGTACTTC.

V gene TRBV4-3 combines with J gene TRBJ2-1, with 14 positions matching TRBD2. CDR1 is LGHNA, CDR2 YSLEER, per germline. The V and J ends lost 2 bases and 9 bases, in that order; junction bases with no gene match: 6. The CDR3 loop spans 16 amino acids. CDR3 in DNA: TGCGCCAGCAGCCAATTGACTAGCGGGAGGGTTAGTGAGCAGTTCTTC. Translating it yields CASSQLTSGRVSEQFF.

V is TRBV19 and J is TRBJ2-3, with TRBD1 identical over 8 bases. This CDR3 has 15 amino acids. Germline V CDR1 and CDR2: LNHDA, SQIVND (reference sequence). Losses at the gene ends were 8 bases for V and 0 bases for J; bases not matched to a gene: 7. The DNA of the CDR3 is TGTGCCAGTGCTCCGGGACAGGTGAGCACAGATACGCAGTATTTT. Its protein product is CASAPGQVSTDTQYF.

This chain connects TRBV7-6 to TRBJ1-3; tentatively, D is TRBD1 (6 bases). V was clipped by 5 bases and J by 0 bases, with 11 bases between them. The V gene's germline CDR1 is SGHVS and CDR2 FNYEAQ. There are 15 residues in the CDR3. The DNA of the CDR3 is TGTGCCAGCAGCCGACAGGCGAGCTCTGGAAACACCATATATTTT. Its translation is CASSRQASSGNTIYF.

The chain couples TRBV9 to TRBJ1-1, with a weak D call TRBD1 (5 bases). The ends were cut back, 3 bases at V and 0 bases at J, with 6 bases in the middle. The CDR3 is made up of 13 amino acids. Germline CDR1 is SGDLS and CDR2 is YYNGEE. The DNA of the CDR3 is TGTGCCAGCAGCGGACAGATGAACACTGAAGCTTTCTTT. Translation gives CASSGQMNTEAFF.

DNA for the CDR3: TGTGCCAGCAGGGGACAGGGCTTTTCACCCCTCCACTTT. Encoded protein: CASRGQGFSPLHF. The chain uses TRBV6-5 and TRBJ1-6; 9 bases are shared with TRBD1. CDR1 and CDR2 (germline): MNHEY, SVGAGI. The CDR3 has 13 amino acids. V lost 6 bases to trimming and J lost 9 bases; unmatched junction nucleotides: 3.

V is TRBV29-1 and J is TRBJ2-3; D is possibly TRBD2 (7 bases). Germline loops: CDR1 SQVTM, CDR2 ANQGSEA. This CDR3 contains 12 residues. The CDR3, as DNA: TGCGGCACAGGGAGGGGTGCAGATACGCAGTATTTT. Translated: CGTGRGADTQYF.

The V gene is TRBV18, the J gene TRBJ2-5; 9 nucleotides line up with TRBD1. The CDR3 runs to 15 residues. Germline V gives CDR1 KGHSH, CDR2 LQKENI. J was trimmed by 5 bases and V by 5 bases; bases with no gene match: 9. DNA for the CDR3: TGTGCCAGCTCAGACGGACAGGGGCAAAGGGAGACCCAGTACTTC. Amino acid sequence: CASSDGQGQRETQYF.

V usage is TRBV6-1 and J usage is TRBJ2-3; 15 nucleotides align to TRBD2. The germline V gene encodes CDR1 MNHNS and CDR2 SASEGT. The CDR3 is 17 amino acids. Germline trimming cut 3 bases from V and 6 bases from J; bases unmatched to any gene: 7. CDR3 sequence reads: CASSEGSGTSGRDTQYF. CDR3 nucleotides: TGTGCCAGCAGTGAGGGATCCGGGACTAGCGGGAGGGATACGCAGTATTTT.

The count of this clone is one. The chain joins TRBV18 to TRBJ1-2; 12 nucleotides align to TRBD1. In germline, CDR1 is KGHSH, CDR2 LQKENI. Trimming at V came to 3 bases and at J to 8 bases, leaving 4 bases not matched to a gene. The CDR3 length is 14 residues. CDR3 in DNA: TGTGCCAGCTCACCGGGACAGGGGGCTGTGGGCTACACCTTC. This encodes CASSPGQGAVGYTF.

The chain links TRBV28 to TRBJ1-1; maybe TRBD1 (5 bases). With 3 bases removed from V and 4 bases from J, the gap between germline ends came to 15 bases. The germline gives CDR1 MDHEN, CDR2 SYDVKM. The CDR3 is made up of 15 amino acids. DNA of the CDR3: TGTGCCAGCAGTTTTTCCGGGGGGAGTGGCACTGAAGCTTTCTTT. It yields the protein CASSFSGGSGTEAFF.

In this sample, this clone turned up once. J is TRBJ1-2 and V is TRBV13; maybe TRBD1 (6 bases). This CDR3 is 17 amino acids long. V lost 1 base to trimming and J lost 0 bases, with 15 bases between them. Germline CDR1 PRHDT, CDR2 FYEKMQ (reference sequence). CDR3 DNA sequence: TGTGCCAGCAGCTTAGAGTGGGGGCGCAAGACTAACTATGGCTACACCTTC. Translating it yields CASSLEWGRKTNYGYTF.

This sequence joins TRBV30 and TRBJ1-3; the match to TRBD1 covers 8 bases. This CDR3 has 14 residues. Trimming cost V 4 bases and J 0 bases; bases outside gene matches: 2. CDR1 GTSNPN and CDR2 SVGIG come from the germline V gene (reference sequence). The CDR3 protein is CAWNRGISGNTIYF. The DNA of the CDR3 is TGTGCCTGGAACAGGGGGATCTCTGGAAACACCATATATTTT. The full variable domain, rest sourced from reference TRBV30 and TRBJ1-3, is SQTIHQWPATLVQPVGSPLSLECTVEGTSNPNLYWYRQAAGRGLQLLFYSVGIGQISSEVPQNLSASRPQDRQFILSSKKLLLSDSGFYLCAWNRGISGNTIYFGEGSWLTVV.

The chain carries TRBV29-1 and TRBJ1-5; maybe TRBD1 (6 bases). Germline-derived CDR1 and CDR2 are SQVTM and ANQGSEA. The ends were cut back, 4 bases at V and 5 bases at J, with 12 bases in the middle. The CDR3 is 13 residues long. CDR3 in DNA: TGCAGCGTTGCGGCAGGGGTTGATCAGCCCCAGCATTTT. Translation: CSVAAGVDQPQHF.

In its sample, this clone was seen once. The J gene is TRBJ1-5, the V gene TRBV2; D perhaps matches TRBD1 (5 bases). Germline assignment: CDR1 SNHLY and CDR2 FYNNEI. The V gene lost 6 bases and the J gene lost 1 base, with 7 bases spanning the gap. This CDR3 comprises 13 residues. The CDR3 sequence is CASRRGSNQPQHF. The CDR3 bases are TGTGCCAGCAGACGGGGGAGCAATCAGCCCCAGCATTTT.

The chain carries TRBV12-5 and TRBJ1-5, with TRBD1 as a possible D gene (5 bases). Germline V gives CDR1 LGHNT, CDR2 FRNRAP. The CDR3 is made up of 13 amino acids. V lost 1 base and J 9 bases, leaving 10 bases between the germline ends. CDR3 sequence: CASGLDEGAPQHF. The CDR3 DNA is TGTGCTAGTGGTTTGGATGAAGGGGCGCCCCAGCATTTT.

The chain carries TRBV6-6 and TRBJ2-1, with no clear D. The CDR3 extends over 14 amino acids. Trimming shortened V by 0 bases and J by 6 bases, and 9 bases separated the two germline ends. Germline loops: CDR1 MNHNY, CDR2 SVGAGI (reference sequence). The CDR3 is CASSYSQPSNEQFF. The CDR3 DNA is TGTGCCAGCAGTTACTCGCAACCCAGCAATGAGCAGTTCTTC.

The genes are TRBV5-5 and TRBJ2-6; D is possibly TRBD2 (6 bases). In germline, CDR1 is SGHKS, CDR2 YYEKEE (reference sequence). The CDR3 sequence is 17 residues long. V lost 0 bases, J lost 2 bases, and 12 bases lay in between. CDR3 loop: CASSLGDGGTGANVLTF. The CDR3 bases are TGTGCCAGCAGCTTGGGGGACGGAGGGACTGGGGCCAACGTCCTGACTTTC.

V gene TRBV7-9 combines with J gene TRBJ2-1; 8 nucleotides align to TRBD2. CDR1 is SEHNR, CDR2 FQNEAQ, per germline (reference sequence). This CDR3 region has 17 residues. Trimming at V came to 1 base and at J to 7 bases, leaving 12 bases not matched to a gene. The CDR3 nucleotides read TGTGCCAGCAGCTTAGAAGCCACAGCGGGAGCCTTGAATGAGCAGTTCTTC. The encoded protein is CASSLEATAGALNEQFF.